This T cell receptor (beta chain) appears in the sequencing data of a study of radiation and T cells in renal cell carcinoma (dated by TCRdb to 2019 to 2021). General notes on the study: Samples came from a clinical trial, in which primary renal cell carcinomas received 15 Gy stereotactic body radiation therapy followed by nephrectomy 4 weeks later. In the 53 samples combined, 4,016,671 unique CDR3 nucleotide sequences were found, encoding approximately 2,800,000 unique CDR3 amino acid sequences. A total of fewer than 55 samples underwent TCR beta sequencing, made up of about 25 tumors and roughly 27 peripheral blood samples. Findings and caveats that apply to the study as a whole: Because no pretreatment tumor biopsies were available, whether clonotypes were present in the tumor at baseline could not be determined. The single-armed trial design could not address effects of radiation dose or scheduling on the TCR repertoire. Changes in the blood repertoire were not tracked past 4 weeks after treatment. Top tumor clonotypes rose in blood from baseline to 2 weeks post-radiation, then contracted by 4 weeks, suggesting transient expansion of tumor-resident clones.

With respect to this clone: Its antigen is not yet known. No clone much larger than this one lies a single base away; base qualities are absent.

For CDR1 and CDR2, the germline V gene lists SNHLY and FYNNEI. The CDR3 measures 16 amino acids from cysteine to phenylalanine. Of the read, only the CDR3 DNA is kept; its 48 bases are in frame from base 1. The V end gives up 1 base and the J end 5 bases, leaving 10 bases in the junction not matched to a gene. Following the manufacturer's recommendations, the immunoSEQ kit was used to generate TCR beta libraries from genomic DNA. To prepare libraries, a first multiplex PCR with proprietary primers was run, followed by a second PCR that added unique barcodes, and a bead cleanup was done after each round. Each sample batch included a kit-provided positive control reaction and a negative control reaction. The final libraries were assessed on an Agilent 4200 TapeStation D1000 ScreenTape, pooled by volume, and quantified by qPCR. Sequencing ran on an Illumina NextSeq500 with a MidOutput 150-cycle cartridge, using 156 Read1 and 15 Index1 cycles with kit custom primers. The pooled library was loaded at about 0.98 pM, with a 20% PhiX control spiked in. In the original analysis: Vendor-processed data were analyzed in R, with a clonotype defined as all T cells sharing the same CDR3 nucleotide sequence. For clone abundance analyses, frequencies were normalized to the 10,000 most abundant clones in each sample. Before analysis, public T cell clones were removed, and these numbered fewer than five per sample on average. A difference in abundance of at least 32-fold between compartments was used to define tumor-enriched and baseline blood-enriched clonotypes. A beta-binomial differential abundance model was used to identify clonotypes that were expanded or contracted between blood time points. Tumor-blood repertoire similarity was measured with the Baroni-Urbani and Buser coefficient, and groups were compared using two-tailed Wilcoxon tests in R. Entries here come from immuneACCESS through TCRdb and include only in-frame sequences with V and J called. Some clones fail to appear in such tables; in the studies checked, an unresolved V gene covers under half of the shortfall, and the cause of the remainder is unknown. Clone size and V and J calls were adopted from that table, with D and trimming inferred from the DNA. This sample has roughly 130,000 clones in its table, and about 88% of those were observed once. The ten biggest clones cover more than 10% of the sample.

The intended sense of this specimen's time point label: baseline pretreatment blood. The label giving this sample's treatment or condition can be read as: 15 Gy SBRT to primary tumor, nephrectomy 4 weeks later. To follow tumor-enriched clonotypes, serial peripheral blood was collected from radiation-treated patients at baseline and at 2 weeks and 4 weeks after SBRT. Renal cell carcinoma with clear cell pathology was present in all patients. The QIAamp DNA Blood Mini Kit (Qiagen) was used to prepare genomic DNA for TCR sequencing. The analyses included only samples that passed all quality control checks.

The receptor was derived from a woman aged 45-65 years with renal cell carcinoma. This chain joins TRBV2 to TRBJ1-2; TRBD1 agrees with 7 junctional bases. The sequences come from blood, collected from a patient whose treatment included radiotherapy and nephrectomy. This receptor has the CDR3 CASSEVGDRVLYGYTF. The nucleotide sequence reads as follows: TGTGCCAGCAGTGAAGTGGGGGACAGAGTTTTATATGGCTACACCTTC.